This TCR beta chain stems from a study of T cells after yellow fever vaccination. This CDR3 spans 13 amino acids. The V and J ends lost 7 bases and 7 bases respectively, with 16 bases between them. Germline V CDR1 and CDR2: SQVTM, ANQGSEA. This clonotype occurred many times. TCRdb called the 5' RACE reads again in MiXCR, with one record for every CDR3 protein. The profile shows under 350,000 distinct CDR3 sequences, over 4% of them singletons. The chain carries TRBV29-1 and TRBJ1-4; no clear D. Sequencing was performed on PBMCs, taken 5 days after the yellow fever booster vaccination. This clonotype was obtained from a man aged 18-30 years who received the YFV17D yellow fever vaccine. The chain's CDR3 is CSACEPLGEKLFF. The CDR3 DNA reads TGCAGCGCCTGCGAACCTTTGGGTGAAAAACTGTTTTTT.